The 2 T cell receptor beta chains given below trace back to one sample, sequenced in a study of T cell changes during pregnancy in multiple sclerosis. The repertoire was sequenced with immunoSEQ multiplex PCR; TCRdb's copy has only in-frame clones and lacks some. The table records more than 10,000 clones, 90% of them present only once. Specimen: CD8+ T cells from peripheral blood mononuclear cells, collected after pregnancy. All receptors derive from a female donor in good health, enrolled as a control in a pregnancy study.

The chain links TRBV12-5 to TRBJ1-2; TRBD1 is a possible D gene (5 bases). Trimming removed 1 base from V and 5 bases from J, with 11 bases in between. The length of the CDR3 is 14 residues. Germline assignment: CDR1 LGHNT and CDR2 FRNRAP. The CDR3 reads CASGLDGGTYGYTF. Here the CDR3 DNA reads TGTGCTAGTGGTTTGGACGGGGGAACGTATGGCTACACCTTC.

The chain couples TRBV28 to TRBJ1-2; D is perhaps TRBD1 (5 bases). Looked up from germline, CDR1 is MDHEN and CDR2 is SYDVKM. V was shortened by 7 bases and J by 2 bases, with 11 bases between the two germline ends. The CDR3 consists of 13 residues. In DNA form, the CDR3 reads TGTGCCAGCATCCCCCGGGGGAACTATGGCTACACCTTC. Translating gives CASIPRGNYGYTF.